What follows are 24 T cell receptor beta chains derived from one specimen sequenced in a study of cytomegalovirus exposure and HLA in healthy donors. The primer mix had 60 Vbeta and 13 Jbeta primers. Profiling relied on immunoSEQ multiplex PCR, and the TCRdb table lists in-frame clones only, not all of them. The sample has about 160,000 clones; the top ten hold 2% to 2.5%. The specimen sequenced was PBMCs. These receptors came from a man aged 25 to 40 in good health and CMV-seronegative.

J is TRBJ1-1 and V is TRBV27; 9 bases map to TRBD1. The V and J ends lost 5 bases and 4 bases, in that order; junction bases with no gene match: 14. CDR1 and CDR2 from the germline V gene are MNHEY and SMNVEV (reference sequence). This CDR3 is 17 amino acids long. The DNA for the CDR3 is TGTGCCAGCAGTCCTGGGACAGGGAAGGTAGCGAGCACTGAAGCTTTCTTT. Translating gives CASSPGTGKVASTEAFF.

The chain has TRBV5-1 and TRBJ2-2, with 9 bases that match TRBD1. This CDR3 spans 16 amino acids. Looked up from germline, CDR1 is SGHRS and CDR2 is YFSETQ. V trimming: 3 bases; J trimming: 4 bases; junction bases outside the gene matches: 7. In nucleotides, the CDR3 is TGCGCCAGCAGCTGGATGACAGGGGGTGGCACCGGGGAGCTGTTTTTT. This gives the protein CASSWMTGGGTGELFF.

The chain carries TRBV27 and TRBJ2-2; 7 nucleotides align to TRBD2. In germline, CDR1 is MNHEY, CDR2 SMNVEV (reference sequence). V lost 4 bases and J lost 0; bases outside the gene matches: 2. The CDR3 is made up of 15 amino acids. The CDR3 here is CASSSSGTNTGELFF. In nucleotides, the CDR3 is TGTGCCAGCAGTTCTAGCGGAACGAACACCGGGGAGCTGTTTTTT.

In DNA, the CDR3 is TGTGCCACCTTCATACAGGGGGCACACACTGAAGCTTTCTTT. It specifies CATFIQGAHTEAFF. The V gene is TRBV5-4, the J gene TRBJ1-1; 9 bases are shared with TRBD1. This CDR3 comprises 14 residues. V was pared by 9 bases and J by 3 bases, with 9 bases of the junction left unmatched. Germline V gene lookup returns CDR1 SGHNT and CDR2 YYREEE (reference sequence).

The chain employs TRBV7-2 and TRBJ2-1; 13 positions match TRBD2. With V trimmed by 10 bases and J by 9 bases, 6 bases remained unmatched. The CDR3 length is 13 residues. Per germline, CDR1 SGHTA and CDR2 FQGNSA. The CDR3 nucleotides are TGTGCCACCGGACTAGCGGGAGTGGGTGAGCAGTTCTTC. This sequence encodes CATGLAGVGEQFF.

The J gene is TRBJ1-1, the V gene TRBV9; D may be TRBD1 (5 bases). Per germline, CDR1 SGDLS and CDR2 YYNGEE. The CDR3 runs 16 residues. Trimming stripped 6 bases from V and 3 bases from J, with 21 bases between. This CDR3 is CASTPRQRGGDTEAFF. CDR3 nucleotide sequence: TGTGCCAGCACCCCCCGACAAAGGGGAGGGGACACTGAAGCTTTCTTT.

This sequence joins TRBV5-1 and TRBJ2-2; TRBD2 matches 7 bases. J was trimmed by 6 bases and V by 0 bases; bases with no gene match: 23. Germline values: CDR1 SGHRS, CDR2 YFSETQ. The CDR3 totals 21 residues. CDR3 bases: TGCGCCAGCAGCTTGGACGTGACTGATAAAGATAGCGGGTTTAATCCCGGGGAGCTGTTTTTT. Its translation: CASSLDVTDKDSGFNPGELFF. The variable domain in full, with the rest retrieved from reference TRBV5-1 and TRBJ2-2, is KAGVTQTPRYLIKTRGQQVTLSCSPISGHRSVSWYQQTPGQGLQFLFEYFSETQRNKGNFPGRFSGRQFSNSRSEMNVSTLELGDSALYLCASSLDVTDKDSGFNPGELFFGEGSRLTVL.

The J gene is TRBJ2-6, the V gene TRBV16; 7 bases are shared with TRBD1. J gave up 1 base and V 3 bases, and 3 bases lay outside the gene matches. Germline values: CDR1 KGHSY, CDR2 FQNENV. The CDR3 extends over 16 amino acids. CDR3 DNA: TGTGCCAGCAGCCACACAGGGGTGTCTGGGGCCAACGTCCTGACTTTC. Encoded protein: CASSHTGVSGANVLTF.

The chain is built from TRBV5-6 and TRBJ2-5; D unresolved. Germline CDR1 is SGHDT and CDR2 is YYEEEE. Trimming cost V 0 bases and J 5 bases, with 14 bases left between them. This CDR3 is 15 amino acids long. The CDR3 region is CASSLGTGLEETQYF. In DNA form, the CDR3 reads TGTGCCAGCAGCTTGGGTACGGGTTTGGAGGAGACCCAGTACTTC.

V is TRBV11-3 and J is TRBJ2-4; 7 bases line up with TRBD1. This CDR3 has 15 residues. V shed 5 bases, J shed 2 bases, and the junction held 6 bases outside the gene matches. Germline CDR1 is SGHNT and CDR2 is YENEEA. CDR3 nucleotide sequence: TGTGCCAGCAGCCTAAGACAGGGTACCAAAAACATTCAGTACTTC. It translates to CASSLRQGTKNIQYF.

The genes are TRBV7-2 and TRBJ1-3; 9 bases fit TRBD1. Germline values: CDR1 SGHTA, CDR2 FQGNSA. The CDR3 covers 16 residues. V lost 0 bases, J lost 3 bases, and 3 bases stayed unmatched. The CDR3 bases are TGTGCCAGCAGCTTAGCTACAGGGGGCCTTGGAAACACCATATATTTT. Its protein is CASSLATGGLGNTIYF.

This chain connects TRBV6-1 to TRBJ2-7, with D unclear. Trimming stripped 0 bases from V and 7 bases from J, with 10 bases between. The CDR3 loop spans 13 amino acids. Germline V gene data show CDR1 as MNHNS and CDR2 as SASEGT. CDR3 bases: TGTGCCAGCAGTGAAGCCGGCACCGGGGAGCAGTACTTC. The encoded protein is CASSEAGTGEQYF.

This sequence joins TRBV2 and TRBJ1-6; D is ambiguous. Germline V CDR1 and CDR2: SNHLY, FYNNEI. The V end was cut by 5 bases, the J end by 0 bases, with 14 bases between. The CDR3 extends over 17 amino acids. The CDR3 coding sequence is TGTGCCAGCAGTCCTTCAGTCGGGAGCTCCTATAATTCACCCCTCCACTTT. The encoded protein is CASSPSVGSSYNSPLHF.

For this clone: The identical CDR3 is also encoded by other nucleotide sequences in the sample. This rearrangement joins TRBV6-5 to TRBJ1-1; D unclear. The germline CDR1 and CDR2 sequences are MNHEY and SVGAGI. The V and J ends lost 2 bases and 1 base respectively, with 5 bases between them. This CDR3 region has 13 residues. CDR3 loop: CASSYGRNTEAFF. In DNA form, the CDR3 reads TGTGCCAGCAGTTACGGCAGGAACACTGAAGCTTTCTTT.

Here the CDR3 reads CASSLVADRTYEQYF. CDR3 nucleotides: TGTGCCAGCAGCTTGGTGGCGGACAGGACCTACGAGCAGTACTTC. The chain combines TRBV5-5 with TRBJ2-5; 7 bases line up with TRBD1. The J call is uncertain, as TRBJ2-7 better fits the DNA end. Germline CDR1 SGHKS, CDR2 YYEKEE (reference sequence). The CDR3 length is 15 residues.

The J gene is TRBJ1-2, the V gene TRBV19; 8 positions agree with TRBD1. Germline V gene sequence: CDR1 LNHDA, CDR2 SQIVND (reference sequence). Losses at the gene ends were 6 bases for V and 4 bases for J; bases not matched to a gene: 7. This CDR3 contains 14 residues. CDR3 protein: CASRSRGRGYGYTF. CDR3 nucleotides: TGTGCCAGTAGATCCAGGGGGCGCGGCTATGGCTACACCTTC.

The V call is TRBV7-2, the J call TRBJ1-5, with D maybe TRBD1 (6 bases). The CDR3 is made up of 17 amino acids. Trimming pared 0 bases from V and 0 bases from J, leaving 12 bases between. Germline-derived CDR1 and CDR2 are SGHTA and FQGNSA. For the CDR3, the DNA is TGTGCCAGCAGCTTAGCGAAAGGGGGAACTAGCAATCAGCCCCAGCATTTT. The encoded protein is CASSLAKGGTSNQPQHF.

The chain links TRBV19 to TRBJ1-5, with no clear D. Trimming pared 5 bases from V and 4 bases from J, leaving 6 bases between. Germline V gene sequence: CDR1 LNHDA, CDR2 SQIVND (reference sequence). This CDR3 is 12 amino acids long. CDR3 coding DNA: TGTGCCAGTAGTGTTAGTAATCAGCCCCAGCATTTT. It yields the protein CASSVSNQPQHF.

This chain joins TRBV28 and TRBJ1-4; D perhaps matches TRBD1 (6 bases). Germline CDR1 and CDR2: MDHEN and SYDVKM. The V end was cut by 2 bases, the J end by 8 bases, with 15 bases between. The CDR3 contains 15 residues. The CDR3 is CASSLMGHRREKLFF. The CDR3 nucleotides read TGTGCCAGCAGTTTAATGGGACACAGAAGAGAAAAACTGTTTTTT.

The chain links TRBV5-1 to TRBJ2-3, with D maybe TRBD2 (5 bases). Germline loops: CDR1 SGHRS, CDR2 YFSETQ. The length of the CDR3 is 12 residues. The V end was cut by 1 base, the J end by 6 bases, with 6 bases between. CDR3 in amino acids: CASSLSGDTQYF. The DNA for the CDR3 is TGCGCCAGCAGCTTGTCGGGGGATACGCAGTATTTT.

The V call is TRBV5-1, the J call TRBJ2-1, with D possibly being TRBD2 (7 bases). V was cut by 1 base and J by 1 base, with 12 bases left in between. The CDR3 covers 16 residues. Germline V gene sequence: CDR1 SGHRS, CDR2 YFSETQ. CDR3 region: CASSLIGGGSYNEQFF. The CDR3 DNA reads TGCGCCAGCAGCTTGATAGGGGGAGGGTCCTACAATGAGCAGTTCTTC.

The chain carries TRBV4-3 and TRBJ2-3; D is possibly TRBD1 (5 bases). The germline gives CDR1 LGHNA, CDR2 YSLEER. V lost 1 base to trimming and J lost 2 bases, with 10 bases between them. This CDR3 region has 15 residues. The CDR3 nucleotides read TGCGCCAGCAGCCAAGGGGGCGATAACACAGATACGCAGTATTTT. This codes for CASSQGGDNTDTQYF.

The chain joins TRBV10-3 to TRBJ2-1; 8 nucleotides agree with TRBD2. With V trimmed by 4 bases and J by 0 bases, 8 bases remained unmatched. Germline loops: CDR1 ENHRY, CDR2 SYGVKD. The CDR3 contains 17 residues. The CDR3 region is CAISGNSGTSSYNEQFF. The CDR3 region has the DNA TGTGCCATCAGTGGAAATAGCGGGACAAGCTCCTACAATGAGCAGTTCTTC.

This chain links TRBV27 with TRBJ2-1, with TRBD1 identical over 7 bases. CDR3 length equals 20 residues. From germline, CDR1 is MNHEY and CDR2 SMNVEV (reference sequence). The V gene end was trimmed by 3 bases and the J gene end by 1 base; junction bases not matched to a gene: 18. This CDR3 is CASSFIMDRNLKRSYNEQFF. The CDR3 DNA sequence: TGTGCCAGCAGTTTTATAATGGACAGGAACCTTAAGAGGTCCTACAATGAGCAGTTCTTC.